The clone carrying this T cell receptor beta chain was detected a few times. Its antigen is not identified. From the reads, TCRdb called clonotypes with MiXCR, one entry per CDR3 protein. The sample comprises around 740,000 distinct CDR3 sequences, under 40% of which are singletons, and more than 2.5% rests with the top ten. V shed 1 base and J 1 base; nucleotides not matched to a gene: 6. CDR1 and CDR2 (germline): LGHDT, YNNKEL (reference sequence). This CDR3 has 16 residues. The data originate from a study of T cell repertoires in cytomegalovirus infection. Study-wide background: A matching HLA type, together with CMV infection, was signaled by public TCR beta signatures.

Study-level findings and limits: Identification of carriers of CMV plus the relevant HLA was achieved through cumulative public TCR beta family frequency. The response measured ex vivo was dominated by TCR beta clonotypes (HLA-C-restricted and CMV-specific).

The V gene is TRBV3-1, the J gene TRBJ2-7; 8 positions match TRBD1. This clonotype was sampled from a human donor in good health (CMV status not recorded). Some clones in this sample may be carry-over from other donors' samples. Sequences were obtained from PBMCs. CDR3 nucleotides: TGTGCCAGCAGCCAAGTATCAGGACAGGGATCCTACGAGCAGTACTTC. Residues: CASSQVSGQGSYEQYF.